This T cell receptor beta chain originates from a study of response to subunit inactivated influenza vaccine. V gave up 5 bases and J gave up 0 bases; unmatched junction bases: 3. The germline gives CDR1 SGHTA, CDR2 FQGNSA. The CDR3 has 14 amino acids. General study points: Authors suggested that a seasonal influenza vaccination recruits few new T cells each time.

A word on this clonotype: Its antigen is unidentified.

TCRdb re-called the RT-PCR reads with MiXCR, one entry per CDR3 protein. The sample holds 450,000 to 600,000 distinct CDR3 sequences, approximately 7.7% seen once. The chain employs TRBV7-2 and TRBJ2-7; 8 bases fit TRBD1. This receptor was obtained from a man between 45 and 75 years old who received an inactivated influenza vaccine. This sample comprised PBMCs from blood, obtained less than 30 months after vaccination. In DNA, the CDR3 is TGTGCCAGCAGCCTCCAGGGGGCCTCCTACGAGCAGTACTTC. This encodes CASSLQGASYEQYF.